Listed here are 16 T cell receptor beta chains from one sample, sequenced in a study of control samples from healthy donors and cancer patients. This table comes from immunoSEQ multiplex PCR, and its TCRdb copy is limited to in-frame clones, with some not included. Of about 12,000 clones detected, approximately 87% appear once; the ten largest clones hold around 2.8%. The sequenced sample was formalin-fixed, paraffin-embedded tissue. These receptors originate from a male donor with melanoma.

The V gene is TRBV5-1, the J gene TRBJ2-3; unclear D gene. The CDR3 has 12 residues. Germline CDR1 reads SGHRS; CDR2 reads YFSETQ. V was clipped by 5 bases and J by 14 bases, with 18 bases between them. The DNA for the CDR3 is TGCGCCAGCAGTGGTCGGCAGAGAACAGTGTATTTT. Amino acids: CASSGRQRTVYF. The whole variable domain, filled in from reference TRBV5-1 and TRBJ2-3, reads KAGVTQTPRYLIKTRGQQVTLSCSPISGHRSVSWYQQTPGQGLQFLFEYFSETQRNKGNFPGRFSGRQFSNSRSEMNVSTLELGDSALYLCASSGRQRTVYFGPGTRLTVL.

Here the CDR3 DNA reads TGTGCCAGCAGCCAATCAGGGGGAGGTCCCTACGAGCAGTACTTC. Translating gives CASSQSGGGPYEQYF. The chain links TRBV3-1 (or the pseudogene TRBV3-2) to TRBJ2-7; TRBD1 might be the D (7 bases). The CDR3 runs 15 residues. V lost 2 bases and J 2 bases, leaving 13 bases between the germline ends. Germline V gene sequence: CDR1 LGHDT, CDR2 YNNKEL (reference sequence).

This clone was seen a handful of times. The chain links TRBV9 to TRBJ2-3; 7 bases line up with TRBD2. CDR1 and CDR2 from the germline V gene are SGDLS and YYNGEE. CDR3 length: 16 residues. Unmatched junction bases numbered 8, after V lost 4 bases and J lost 0 bases. As DNA, the CDR3 is TGTGCCAGCAGCCCCGCGACTAGCTCTAGCACAGATACGCAGTATTTT. It translates to CASSPATSSSTDTQYF.

The chain combines TRBV7-8 with TRBJ2-2, with TRBD2 matching 9 bases. The CDR3 runs 16 residues. CDR1 SGHVS and CDR2 FQNEAQ come from the germline V gene. V shed 1 base, J shed 5 bases, and the junction held 5 bases outside the gene matches. CDR3: CASSLDGLAWTGELFF. CDR3 bases: TGTGCCAGCAGCTTAGATGGACTAGCGTGGACCGGGGAGCTGTTTTTT.

The chain carries TRBV28 and TRBJ2-1; unclear D gene. Trimming pared 3 bases from V and 12 bases from J, leaving 12 bases between. CDR1 and CDR2 from the germline V gene are MDHEN and SYDVKM. The CDR3 covers 12 residues. CDR3 in amino acids: CASSFPDVVQFF. The CDR3 region has the DNA TGTGCCAGCAGTTTTCCAGATGTGGTGCAGTTCTTC. The variable domain in full, completed from reference TRBV28 and TRBJ2-1, reads DVKVTQSSRYLVKRTGEKVFLECVQDMDHENMFWYRQDPGLGLRLIYFSYDVKMKEKGDIPEGYSVSREKKERFSLILESASTNQTSMYLCASSFPDVVQFFGPGTRLTVL.

As to this clone: Germline is not matched at one junction end, which may reflect a read error. The chain has TRBV18 and TRBJ2-3; D is undetermined. Per germline, CDR1 KGHSH and CDR2 LQKENI. The CDR3 is 15 amino acids. CDR3 coding DNA: TGTGCTAGCTCACCCGCGTATTTGAGCACAGATACGCAGTATTTT. Its translation is CASSPAYLSTDTQYF.

The V call is TRBV27, the J call TRBJ1-2; TRBD1 agrees at 7 bases. The CDR3 runs 15 residues. After removal of 5 bases from V and 0 bases from J, the junction contained 6 bases not matched to a gene. Germline V CDR1 and CDR2: MNHEY, SMNVEV (reference sequence). Written as DNA, the CDR3 is TGTGCCAGCAGTCCCCGGGACAGAGCTAACTATGGCTACACCTTC. This translates into CASSPRDRANYGYTF.

The chain has TRBV11-3 and TRBJ1-2, with D tentatively TRBD1 (6 bases). The CDR3 runs to 14 residues. Trimming left V 4 bases short and J 5 bases short, with 14 bases between. CDR1 and CDR2 from the germline V gene are SGHNT and YENEEA. CDR3 DNA: TGTGCCAGCAGCTCCTTGACAGGTCCTTATGGCTACACCTTC. This encodes CASSSLTGPYGYTF. Full variable domain (outside the CDR3, taken from reference TRBV11-3 and TRBJ1-2): EAGVVQSPRYKIIEKKQPVAFWCNPISGHNTLYWYLQNLGQGPELLIRYENEEAVDDSQLPKDRFSAERLKGVDSTLKIQPAELGDSAVYLCASSSLTGPYGYTFGSGTRLTVV.

The chain is built from TRBV5-8 and TRBJ2-3; D remains ambiguous. The CDR3 runs 12 residues. The germline CDR1 and CDR2 sequences are SGHTS and YDEGEE. V shed 0 bases and J shed 11 bases, with 10 bases lying between them. The CDR3 sequence: CASSLDLVLQYF. The CDR3 bases are TGTGCCAGCAGCTTGGACCTCGTTCTGCAGTATTTT.

V is TRBV7-3 and J is TRBJ2-6; no definite D call. V lost 4 bases to trimming and J lost 4 bases, with 5 bases between them. Per germline, CDR1 SGHTA and CDR2 FQGTGA. CDR3 length equals 13 residues. The CDR3 bases are TGTGCCAGCAGCTCCCCCGGGGCCAACGTCCTGACTTTC. Amino acid sequence: CASSSPGANVLTF.

This chain connects TRBV30 to TRBJ2-1; D is unclear. CDR1 is GTSNPN and CDR2 is SVGIG in the germline V gene (reference sequence). The CDR3 sequence is 13 residues long. V gave up 2 bases and J gave up 4 bases, with 9 bases separating them. In nucleotides, the CDR3 is TGTGCCTGGAGTTCTTTGGGGTACAATGAGCAGTTCTTC. Amino acid sequence: CAWSSLGYNEQFF.

The rearrangement joins TRBV19 to TRBJ2-1; D is perhaps TRBD2 (5 bases). Trimming shortened V by 6 bases and J by 4 bases, and 16 bases separated the two germline ends. Germline CDR1 and CDR2: LNHDA and SQIVND (reference sequence). This CDR3 comprises 15 residues. CDR3 residues: CASRRERAGYNEQFF. DNA for the CDR3: TGTGCCAGTAGGAGGGAGAGGGCCGGGTACAATGAGCAGTTCTTC.

This clone was observed a handful of times. The V gene is TRBV7-9, the J gene TRBJ1-1; tentatively, D is TRBD1 (5 bases). The ends were cut back, 5 bases at V and 5 bases at J, with 18 bases in the middle. CDR3 length equals 15 residues. The germline V gene encodes CDR1 SEHNR and CDR2 FQNEAQ (reference sequence). CDR3 region: CASSMGDGGITEAFF. As DNA, the CDR3 is TGTGCCAGCAGCATGGGGGATGGGGGAATTACTGAAGCTTTCTTT.

The rearrangement uses TRBV4-1 and TRBJ1-1, with a weak D call TRBD1 (5 bases). Per the germline V gene, CDR1 is MGHRA and CDR2 is YSYEKL. Trimming left V 8 bases short and J 1 base short, with 14 bases between. There are 14 residues in the CDR3. CDR3 loop: CASGSGGSNTEAFF. CDR3 bases: TGCGCCAGCGGCTCGGGGGGTTCGAACACTGAAGCTTTCTTT.

The gene calls are TRBV12-3 or TRBV12-4 and TRBJ2-1, with D perhaps TRBD2 (6 bases). Deletions cut 3 bases from V and 9 bases from J, with 9 bases between. The CDR3 spans 12 residues. CDR3 region: CASSFGGIEQFF. The CDR3 DNA reads as TGTGCCAGCAGTTTTGGGGGGATTGAGCAGTTCTTC.

The chain carries TRBV11-1 and TRBJ2-5; 7 positions match TRBD2. The V gene end was trimmed by 4 bases and the J gene end by 7 bases; junction bases not matched to a gene: 12. The length of the CDR3 is 15 residues. The germline V gene encodes CDR1 SGHAT and CDR2 FQDESV (reference sequence). The CDR3 DNA follows: TGTGCCAGCAGCTCCAGCGGGACTACCCGAGGGACCCAGTACTTC. It specifies CASSSSGTTRGTQYF. The variable domain in full, with the rest retrieved from reference TRBV11-1 and TRBJ2-5, is EAEVAQSPRYKITEKSQAVAFWCDPISGHATLYWYRQILGQGPELLVQFQDESVVDDSQLPKDRFSAERLKGVDSTLKIQPAELGDSAMYLCASSSSGTTRGTQYFGPGTRLLVL.